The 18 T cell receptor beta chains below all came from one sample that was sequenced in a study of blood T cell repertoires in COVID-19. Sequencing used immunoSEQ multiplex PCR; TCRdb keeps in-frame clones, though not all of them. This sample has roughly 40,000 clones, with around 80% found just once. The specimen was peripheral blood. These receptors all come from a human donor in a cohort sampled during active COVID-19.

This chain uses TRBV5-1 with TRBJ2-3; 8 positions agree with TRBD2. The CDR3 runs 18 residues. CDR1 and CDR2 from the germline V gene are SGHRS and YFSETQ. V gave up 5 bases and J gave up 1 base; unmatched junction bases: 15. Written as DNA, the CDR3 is TGCGCCAGCAGTTCACCGCCCCCACTAGCGGATCGCACAGATACGCAGTATTTT. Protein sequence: CASSSPPPLADRTDTQYF.

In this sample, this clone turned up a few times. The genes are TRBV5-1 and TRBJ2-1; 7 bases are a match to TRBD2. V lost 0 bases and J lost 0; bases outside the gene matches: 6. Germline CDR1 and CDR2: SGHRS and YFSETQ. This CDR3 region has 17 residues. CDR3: CASSLEVGGSSYNEQFF. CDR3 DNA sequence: TGCGCCAGCAGCTTGGAAGTAGGCGGGAGCTCCTACAATGAGCAGTTCTTC.

CDR3 residues: CASSQVRTLWQRDHYGYTF. CDR3 in DNA: TGTGCCAGCAGCCAAGTAAGAACCCTTTGGCAGCGGGACCACTATGGCTACACCTTC. The V call is TRBV3-1 (or the pseudogene TRBV3-2), the J call TRBJ1-2, with a tentative D call TRBD1 (5 bases). This CDR3 is built from 19 residues. V lost 1 base, J lost 3 bases, and 24 bases lay in between. CDR1 and CDR2 (germline): LGHDT, YNNKEL (reference sequence).

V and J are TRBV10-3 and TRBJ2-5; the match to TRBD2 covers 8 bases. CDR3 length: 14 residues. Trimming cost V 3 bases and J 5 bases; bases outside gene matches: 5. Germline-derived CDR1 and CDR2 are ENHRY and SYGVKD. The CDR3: CAISDGGVPETQYF. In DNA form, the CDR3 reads TGTGCCATCAGTGACGGGGGGGTCCCGGAGACCCAGTACTTC.

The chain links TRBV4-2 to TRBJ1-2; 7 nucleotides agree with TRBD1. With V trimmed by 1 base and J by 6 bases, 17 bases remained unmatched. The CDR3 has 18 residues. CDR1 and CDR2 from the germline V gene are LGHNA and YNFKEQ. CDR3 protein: CASSQASVGGGGGHGYTF. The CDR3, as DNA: TGTGCCAGCAGCCAAGCATCCGTCGGAGGAGGGGGCGGACATGGCTACACCTTC.

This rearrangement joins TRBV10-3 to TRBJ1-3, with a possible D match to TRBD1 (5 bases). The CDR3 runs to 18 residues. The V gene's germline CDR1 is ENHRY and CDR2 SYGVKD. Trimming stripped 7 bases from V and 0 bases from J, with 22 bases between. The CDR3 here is CAITPGGRPRRSGNTIYF. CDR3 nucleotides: TGTGCCATCACCCCGGGGGGACGGCCACGGCGCTCTGGAAACACCATATATTTT.

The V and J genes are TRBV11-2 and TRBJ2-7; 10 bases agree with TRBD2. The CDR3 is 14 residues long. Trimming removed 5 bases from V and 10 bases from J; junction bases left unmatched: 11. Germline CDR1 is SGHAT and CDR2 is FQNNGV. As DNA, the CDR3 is TGTGCCAGCAGCCCGCGGACTAGCGGAACGATACAGTACTTC. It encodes CASSPRTSGTIQYF.

CDR3 bases: TGTGCCAGCAGCCCCCCCGGAGGATTGCAGACCCAGTACTTC. Residues: CASSPPGGLQTQYF. The rearrangement uses TRBV3-1 (or the pseudogene TRBV3-2) and TRBJ2-5, with D possibly matching TRBD2 (5 bases). The germline gives CDR1 LGHDT, CDR2 YNNKEL (reference sequence). CDR3 length: 14 residues. V was pared by 4 bases and J by 6 bases, with 15 bases between.

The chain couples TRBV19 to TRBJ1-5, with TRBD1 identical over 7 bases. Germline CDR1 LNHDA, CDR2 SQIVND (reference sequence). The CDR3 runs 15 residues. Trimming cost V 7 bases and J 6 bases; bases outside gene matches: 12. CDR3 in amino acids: CASTVDREDGQPQHF. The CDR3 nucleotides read TGTGCCAGTACCGTAGACAGGGAGGATGGTCAGCCCCAGCATTTT.

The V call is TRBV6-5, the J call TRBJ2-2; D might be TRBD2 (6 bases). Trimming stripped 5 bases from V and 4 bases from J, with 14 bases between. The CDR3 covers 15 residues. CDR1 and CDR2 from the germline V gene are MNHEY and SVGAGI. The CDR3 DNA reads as TGTGCCAGCAGTACCGCGGACTATTTCACCGGGGAGCTGTTTTTT. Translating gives CASSTADYFTGELFF.

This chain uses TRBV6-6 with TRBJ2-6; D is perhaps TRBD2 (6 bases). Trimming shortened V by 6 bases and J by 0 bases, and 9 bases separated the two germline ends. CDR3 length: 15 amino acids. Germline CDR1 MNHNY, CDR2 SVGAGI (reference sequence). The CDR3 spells CASRDYNSGANVLTF. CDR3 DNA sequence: TGTGCCAGCAGGGACTACAACTCTGGGGCCAACGTCCTGACTTTC.

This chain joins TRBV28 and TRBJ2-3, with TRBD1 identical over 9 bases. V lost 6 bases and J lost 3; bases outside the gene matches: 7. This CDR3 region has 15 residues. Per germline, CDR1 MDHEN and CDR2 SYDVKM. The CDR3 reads CASRIYRGRTDTQYF. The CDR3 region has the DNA TGTGCCAGCAGGATCTACAGGGGGCGGACAGATACGCAGTATTTT.

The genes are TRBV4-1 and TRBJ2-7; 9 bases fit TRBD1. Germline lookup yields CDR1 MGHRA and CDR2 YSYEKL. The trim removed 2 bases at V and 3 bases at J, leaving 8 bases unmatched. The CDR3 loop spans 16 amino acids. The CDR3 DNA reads TGCGCCAGCAGCCAACCGATGGACAGGGGTCGCTACGAGCAGTACTTC. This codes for CASSQPMDRGRYEQYF.

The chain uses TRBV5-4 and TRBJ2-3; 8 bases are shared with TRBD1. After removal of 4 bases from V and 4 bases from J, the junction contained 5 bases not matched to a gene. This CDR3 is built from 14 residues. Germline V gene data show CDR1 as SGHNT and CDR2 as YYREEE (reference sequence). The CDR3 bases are TGTGCCAGCAGCACTCCGGACAGGGCAGATACGCAGTATTTT. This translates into CASSTPDRADTQYF.

The CDR3 here is CASSQGQGFRNTIYF. The DNA for the CDR3 is TGTGCCAGCAGCCAAGGGCAGGGGTTCCGAAACACCATATATTTT. The V call is TRBV3-1 (or the pseudogene TRBV3-2), the J call TRBJ1-3, with D possibly matching TRBD1 (6 bases). This CDR3 comprises 15 residues. With 1 base removed from V and 5 bases from J, the gap between germline ends came to 12 bases. Germline V gene lookup returns CDR1 LGHDT and CDR2 YNNKEL (reference sequence).

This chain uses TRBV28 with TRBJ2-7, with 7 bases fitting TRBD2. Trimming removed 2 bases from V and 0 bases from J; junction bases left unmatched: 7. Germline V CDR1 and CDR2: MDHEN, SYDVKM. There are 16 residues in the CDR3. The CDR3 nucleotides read TGTGCCAGCAGTTTAATCTCTGCGGGGGACTCCTACGAGCAGTACTTC. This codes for CASSLISAGDSYEQYF.

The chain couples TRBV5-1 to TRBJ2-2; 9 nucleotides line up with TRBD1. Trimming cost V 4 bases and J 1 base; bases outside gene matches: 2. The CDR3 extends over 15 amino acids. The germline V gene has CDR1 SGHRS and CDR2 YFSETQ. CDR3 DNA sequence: TGCGCCAGCAGCCGACAGGGGGAGAACACCGGGGAGCTGTTTTTT. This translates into CASSRQGENTGELFF.

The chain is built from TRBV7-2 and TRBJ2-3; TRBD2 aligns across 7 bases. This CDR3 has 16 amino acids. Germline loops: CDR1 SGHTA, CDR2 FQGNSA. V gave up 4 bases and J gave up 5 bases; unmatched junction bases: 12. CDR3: CASSYFLGVAGDTQYF. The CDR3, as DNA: TGTGCCAGCAGCTATTTCCTCGGTGTAGCGGGAGATACGCAGTATTTT.